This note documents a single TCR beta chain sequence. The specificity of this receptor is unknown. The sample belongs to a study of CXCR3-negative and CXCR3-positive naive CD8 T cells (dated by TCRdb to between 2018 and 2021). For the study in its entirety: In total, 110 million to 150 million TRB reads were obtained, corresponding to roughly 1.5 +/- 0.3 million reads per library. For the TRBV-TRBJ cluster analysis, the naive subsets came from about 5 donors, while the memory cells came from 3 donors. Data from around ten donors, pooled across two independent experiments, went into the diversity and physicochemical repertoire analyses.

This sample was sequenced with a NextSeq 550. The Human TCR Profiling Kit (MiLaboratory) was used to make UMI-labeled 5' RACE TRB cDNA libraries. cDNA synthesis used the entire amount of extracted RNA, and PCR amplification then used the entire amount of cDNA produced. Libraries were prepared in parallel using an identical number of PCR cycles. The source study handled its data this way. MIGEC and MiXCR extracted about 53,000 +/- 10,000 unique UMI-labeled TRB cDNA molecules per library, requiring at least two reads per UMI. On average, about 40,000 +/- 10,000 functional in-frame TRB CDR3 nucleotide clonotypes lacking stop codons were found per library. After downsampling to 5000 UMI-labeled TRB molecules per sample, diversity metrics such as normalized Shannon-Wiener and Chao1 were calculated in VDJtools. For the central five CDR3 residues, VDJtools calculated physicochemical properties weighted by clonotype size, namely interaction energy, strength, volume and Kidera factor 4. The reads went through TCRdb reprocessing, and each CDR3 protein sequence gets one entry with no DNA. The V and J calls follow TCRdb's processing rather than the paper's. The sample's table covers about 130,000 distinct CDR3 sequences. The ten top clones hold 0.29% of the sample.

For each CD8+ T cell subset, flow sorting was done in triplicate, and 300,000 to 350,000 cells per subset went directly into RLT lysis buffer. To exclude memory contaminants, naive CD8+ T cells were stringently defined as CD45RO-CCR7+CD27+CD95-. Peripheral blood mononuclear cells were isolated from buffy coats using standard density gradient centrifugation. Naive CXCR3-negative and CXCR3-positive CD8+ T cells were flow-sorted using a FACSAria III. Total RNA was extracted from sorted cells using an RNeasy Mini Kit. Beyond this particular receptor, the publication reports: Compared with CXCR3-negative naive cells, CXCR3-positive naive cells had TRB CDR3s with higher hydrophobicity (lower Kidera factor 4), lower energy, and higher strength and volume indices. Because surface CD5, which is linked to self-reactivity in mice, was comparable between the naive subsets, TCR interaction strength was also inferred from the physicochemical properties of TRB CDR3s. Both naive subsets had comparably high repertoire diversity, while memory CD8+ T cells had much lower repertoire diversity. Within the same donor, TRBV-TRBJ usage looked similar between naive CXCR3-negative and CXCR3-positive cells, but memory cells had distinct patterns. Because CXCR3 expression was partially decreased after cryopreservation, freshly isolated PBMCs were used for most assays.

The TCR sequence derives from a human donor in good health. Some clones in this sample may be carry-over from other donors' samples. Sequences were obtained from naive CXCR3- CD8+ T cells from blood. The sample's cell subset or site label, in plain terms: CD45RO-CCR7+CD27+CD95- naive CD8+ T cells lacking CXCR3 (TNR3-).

The CDR3 here reads CASSGGHYQGDEQYF. The chain uses TRBV9 and TRBJ2-7; TCRdb selects TRBD1, and the lack of DNA leaves this call unchecked. The CDR3, cysteine through phenylalanine, is 15 amino acids long. DNA is not on record. Looking up the germline V gene yields CDR1 SGDLS and CDR2 YYNGEE.